The text below deals with one TCR beta chain. The CDR3 has 13 residues. The germline V gene encodes CDR1 SGDLS and CDR2 YYNGEE. Deletions cut 3 bases from V and 4 bases from J, with 10 bases between. This sample is part of a study of blood T cell repertoires in COVID-19. For the study at large: COVID-19 samples from acute and convalescent phases originated in the United States, Italy and Spain. Sources were T cells, B-cell-depleted T cells, or PBMCs; the material itself was cDNA or gDNA.

Followed longitudinally, the Seattle patients had been enrolled during active infection. Assay: immunoSEQ multiplex PCR; the TCRdb copy retains only in-frame clones and omits some. Of about 260,000 clones in the sample, almost 90% were seen once. The specimen sequenced was peripheral blood. The origin of this receptor is a woman in her thirties with COVID-19, enrolled during active disease. The J gene is TRBJ1-2, the V gene TRBV9, with D perhaps TRBD1 (5 bases). CDR3 protein: CASSEAGGYGYTF. The CDR3 DNA reads TGTGCCAGCAGCGAAGCCGGGGGCTATGGCTACACCTTC.